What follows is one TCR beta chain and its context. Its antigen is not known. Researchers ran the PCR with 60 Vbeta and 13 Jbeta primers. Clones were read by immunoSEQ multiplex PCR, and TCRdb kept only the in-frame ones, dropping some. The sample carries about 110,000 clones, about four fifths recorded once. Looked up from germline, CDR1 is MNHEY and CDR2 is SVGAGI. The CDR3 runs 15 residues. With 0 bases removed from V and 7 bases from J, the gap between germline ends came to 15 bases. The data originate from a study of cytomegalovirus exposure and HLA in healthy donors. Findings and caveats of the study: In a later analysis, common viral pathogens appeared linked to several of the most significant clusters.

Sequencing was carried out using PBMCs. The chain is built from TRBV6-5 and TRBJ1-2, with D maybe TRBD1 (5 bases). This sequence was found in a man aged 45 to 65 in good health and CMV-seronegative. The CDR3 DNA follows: TGTGCCAGCAGTTACTCGTGGGGCTGGTTCGGTGGCTACACCTTC. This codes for CASSYSWGWFGGYTF.